This T cell receptor beta chain was obtained from a study of blood T cells in healthy people across ages. Study as a whole: Per every two T cells, about one barcoded beta molecule was captured by template switching. Whole-study results and caveats: In the absence of known donor CMV status, changes in expanded clonotypes were possibly confounded. Total diversity from one million sequenced T cells was likely underestimated.

A remark on this clonotype: Its antigen remains unknown.

The second PCR ran roughly 7 to 11 cycles with a sample-barcoded 5' primer and J-beta primers. TCRdb reprocessed the 5' RACE reads with MiXCR, giving one entry per CDR3 protein. In the table there are just over 800,000 distinct CDR3 sequences, under 80% of which are singletons. Ten milliliters of peripheral blood were drawn from each donor into EDTA-treated tubes. The sample taken for sequencing was blood. The TCR originated in a young man in good health.

The DNA for the CDR3 is TGTGCCAGCAGGGCTGTAGGGGCAGACTATGGCTACACCTTC. This codes for CASRAVGADYGYTF. The J gene is TRBJ1-2, the V gene TRBV9, with D perhaps TRBD1 (5 bases). V was trimmed by 5 bases and J by 3 bases, leaving 14 bases between them. The germline V gene encodes CDR1 SGDLS and CDR2 YYNGEE. There are 14 residues in the CDR3.